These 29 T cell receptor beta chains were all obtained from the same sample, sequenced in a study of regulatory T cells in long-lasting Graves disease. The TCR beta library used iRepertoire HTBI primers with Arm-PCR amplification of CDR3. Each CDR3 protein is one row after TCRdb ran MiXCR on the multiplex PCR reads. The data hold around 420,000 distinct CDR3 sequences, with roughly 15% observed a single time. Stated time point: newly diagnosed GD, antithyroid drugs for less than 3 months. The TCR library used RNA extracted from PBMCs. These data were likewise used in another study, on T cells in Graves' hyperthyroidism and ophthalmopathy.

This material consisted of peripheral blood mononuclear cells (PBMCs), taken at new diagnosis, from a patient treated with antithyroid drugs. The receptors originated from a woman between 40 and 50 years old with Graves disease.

CDR3 DNA sequence: TGTGCCACCAGTGAAGTCGGGAGGGCGGGCGCCAATGAGCAGTTCTTC. This codes for CATSEVGRAGANEQFF. V is TRBV24-1 and J is TRBJ2-1; 8 nucleotides agree with TRBD2. CDR3 size: 16 residues. V shed 4 bases and J 6 bases; nucleotides not matched to a gene: 10. Per the germline V gene, CDR1 is KGHDR and CDR2 is SFDVKD.

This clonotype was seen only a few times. DNA of the CDR3: TGTGCCACCGGGGCGGCGCCCTACGAGCAGTACTTC. Its translation: CATGAAPYEQYF. The chain joins TRBV6-2 or TRBV6-3 to TRBJ2-7, with D possibly being TRBD1 or TRBD2 (5 bases each). The CDR3 length is 12 residues. CDR1 is MNHEY, CDR2 SVGEGT, per germline. The V and J ends lost 10 bases and 2 bases respectively, with 12 bases between them.

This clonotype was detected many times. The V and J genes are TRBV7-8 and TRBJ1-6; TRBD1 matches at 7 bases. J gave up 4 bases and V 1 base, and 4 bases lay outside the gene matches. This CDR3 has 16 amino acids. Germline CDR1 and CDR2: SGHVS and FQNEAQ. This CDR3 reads CASSLEGTVYNSPLHF. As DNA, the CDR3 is TGTGCCAGCAGCTTAGAAGGGACAGTTTATAATTCACCCCTCCACTTT.

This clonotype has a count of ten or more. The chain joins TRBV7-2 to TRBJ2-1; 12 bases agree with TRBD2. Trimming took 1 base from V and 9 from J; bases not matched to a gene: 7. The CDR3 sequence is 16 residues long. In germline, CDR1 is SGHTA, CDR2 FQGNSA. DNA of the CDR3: TGTGCCAGCAGCTTAGGGGTGAGACTAGCGGGAGTTGAGCAGTTCTTC. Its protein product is CASSLGVRLAGVEQFF.

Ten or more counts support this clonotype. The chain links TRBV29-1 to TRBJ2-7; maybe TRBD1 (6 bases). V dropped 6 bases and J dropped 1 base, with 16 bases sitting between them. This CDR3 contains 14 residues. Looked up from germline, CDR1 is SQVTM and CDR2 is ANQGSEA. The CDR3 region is CSVDQGHGSYEQYF. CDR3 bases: TGCAGCGTAGACCAGGGGCACGGATCCTACGAGCAGTACTTC.

In DNA, the CDR3 is TGCGCCAGCAGCCTGAGCGGGACTCCGACCTACGAGCAGTACTTC. Translating gives CASSLSGTPTYEQYF. The rearrangement joins TRBV10-2 to TRBJ2-7; 7 bases map to TRBD2. From germline, CDR1 is WSHSY and CDR2 SAAADI. The length of the CDR3 is 15 residues. The V gene end was trimmed by 6 bases and the J gene end by 2 bases; junction bases not matched to a gene: 10.

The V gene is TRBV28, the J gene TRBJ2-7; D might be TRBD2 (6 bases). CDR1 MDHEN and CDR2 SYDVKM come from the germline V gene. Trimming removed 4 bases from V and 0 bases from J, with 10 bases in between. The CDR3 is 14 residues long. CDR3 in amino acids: CASSYWTTSYEQYF. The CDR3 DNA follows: TGTGCCAGCAGTTATTGGACTACCTCCTACGAGCAGTACTTC.

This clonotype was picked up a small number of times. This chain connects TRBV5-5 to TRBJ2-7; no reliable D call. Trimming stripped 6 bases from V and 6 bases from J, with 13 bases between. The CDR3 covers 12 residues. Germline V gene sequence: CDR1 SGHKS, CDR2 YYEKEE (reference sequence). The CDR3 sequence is CASTRTDAEQYF. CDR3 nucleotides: TGTGCCAGCACCAGGACGGATGCCGAGCAGTACTTC.

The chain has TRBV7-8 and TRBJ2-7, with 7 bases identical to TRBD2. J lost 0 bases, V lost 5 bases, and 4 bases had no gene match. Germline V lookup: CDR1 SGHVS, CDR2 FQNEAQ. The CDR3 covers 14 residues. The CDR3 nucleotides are TGTGCCAGCAGCCCCGGGAGGCACTCCTACGAGCAGTACTTC. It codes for CASSPGRHSYEQYF.

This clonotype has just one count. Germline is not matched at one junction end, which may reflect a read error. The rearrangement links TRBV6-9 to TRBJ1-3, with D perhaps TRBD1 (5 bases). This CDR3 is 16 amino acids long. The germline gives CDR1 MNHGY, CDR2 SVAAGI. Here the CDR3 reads CASSYASRGSGKTIYF. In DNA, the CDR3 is TGTGCCAGCAGTTACGCCTCAAGGGGTTCTGGAAAAACCATATATTTT.

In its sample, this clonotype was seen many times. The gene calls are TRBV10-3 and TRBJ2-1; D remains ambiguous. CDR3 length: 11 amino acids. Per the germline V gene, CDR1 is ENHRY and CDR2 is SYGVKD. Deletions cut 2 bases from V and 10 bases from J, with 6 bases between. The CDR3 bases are TGTGCCATCAGTGAGAAGGACGAGCAGTTCTTC. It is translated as CAISEKDEQFF.

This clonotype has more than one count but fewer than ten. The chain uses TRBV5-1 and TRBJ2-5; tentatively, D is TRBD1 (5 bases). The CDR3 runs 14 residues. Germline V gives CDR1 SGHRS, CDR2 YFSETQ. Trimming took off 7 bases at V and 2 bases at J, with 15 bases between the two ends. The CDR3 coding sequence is TGCGCCAGCTACAGACAGATAGGGCAAGAGACCCAGTACTTC. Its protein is CASYRQIGQETQYF.

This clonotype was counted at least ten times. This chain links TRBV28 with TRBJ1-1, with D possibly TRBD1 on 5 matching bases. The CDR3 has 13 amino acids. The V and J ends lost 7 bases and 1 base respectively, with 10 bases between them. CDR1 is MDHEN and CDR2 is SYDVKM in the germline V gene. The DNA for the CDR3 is TGTGCCAGCAACCCTGGGGGGAACACTGAAGCTTTCTTT. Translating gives CASNPGGNTEAFF.

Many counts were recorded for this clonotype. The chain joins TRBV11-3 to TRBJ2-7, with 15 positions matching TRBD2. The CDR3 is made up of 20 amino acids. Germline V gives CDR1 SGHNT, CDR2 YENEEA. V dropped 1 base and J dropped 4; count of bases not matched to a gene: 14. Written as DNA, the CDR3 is TGTGCCAGCAGCTTAGGCCGGACTAGCGGGAGGGCCGATCAGAAATACGAGCAGTACTTC. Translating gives CASSLGRTSGRADQKYEQYF.

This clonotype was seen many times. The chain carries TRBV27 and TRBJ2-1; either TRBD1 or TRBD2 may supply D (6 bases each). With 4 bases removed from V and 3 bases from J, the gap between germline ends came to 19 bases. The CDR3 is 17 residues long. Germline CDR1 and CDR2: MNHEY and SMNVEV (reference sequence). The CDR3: CASSSRLGRGGYNEQFF. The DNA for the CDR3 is TGTGCCAGCAGTTCGCGACTAGGCAGGGGAGGCTACAATGAGCAGTTCTTC.

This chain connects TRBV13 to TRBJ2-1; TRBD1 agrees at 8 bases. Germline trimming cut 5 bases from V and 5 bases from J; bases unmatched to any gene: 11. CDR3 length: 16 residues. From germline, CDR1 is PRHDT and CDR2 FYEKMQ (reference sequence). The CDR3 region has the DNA TGTGCCAGCAGCATGGAAGGACAGGGTACACACAATGAGCAGTTCTTC. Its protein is CASSMEGQGTHNEQFF.

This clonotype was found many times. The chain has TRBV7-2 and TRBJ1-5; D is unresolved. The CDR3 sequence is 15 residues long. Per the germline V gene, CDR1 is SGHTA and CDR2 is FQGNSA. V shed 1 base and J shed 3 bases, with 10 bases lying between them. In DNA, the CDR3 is TGTGCCAGCAGCTTAGATAGCAGCTCCAATCAGCCCCAGCATTTT. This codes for CASSLDSSSNQPQHF.

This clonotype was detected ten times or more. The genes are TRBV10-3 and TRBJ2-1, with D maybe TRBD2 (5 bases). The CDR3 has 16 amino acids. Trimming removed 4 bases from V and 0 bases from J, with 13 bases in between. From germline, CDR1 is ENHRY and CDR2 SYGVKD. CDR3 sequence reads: CAISVEGPSSYNEQFF. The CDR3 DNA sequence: TGTGCCATCAGTGTTGAGGGCCCCAGCTCCTACAATGAGCAGTTCTTC.

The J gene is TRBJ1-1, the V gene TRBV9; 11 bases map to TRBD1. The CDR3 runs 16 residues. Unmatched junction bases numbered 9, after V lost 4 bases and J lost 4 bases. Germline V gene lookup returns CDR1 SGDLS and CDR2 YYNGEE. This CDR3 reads CASSPRTGGSLTEAFF. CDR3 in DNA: TGTGCCAGCAGCCCCAGGACAGGGGGCTCGCTCACTGAAGCTTTCTTT. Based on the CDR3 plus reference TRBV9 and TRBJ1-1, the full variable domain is DSGVTQTPKHLITATGQRVTLRCSPRSGDLSVYWYQQSLDQGLQFLIQYYNGEERAKGNILERFSAQQFPDLHSELNLSSLELGDSALYFCASSPRTGGSLTEAFFGQGTRLTVV.

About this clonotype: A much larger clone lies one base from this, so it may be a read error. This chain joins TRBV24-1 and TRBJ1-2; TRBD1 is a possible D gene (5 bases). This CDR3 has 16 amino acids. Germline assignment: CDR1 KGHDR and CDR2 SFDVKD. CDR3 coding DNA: TGTGTCACCAGTGATTCGCCGGGGGGAGGATCCTATGGCTACACCTTC. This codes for CVTSDSPGGGSYGYTF.

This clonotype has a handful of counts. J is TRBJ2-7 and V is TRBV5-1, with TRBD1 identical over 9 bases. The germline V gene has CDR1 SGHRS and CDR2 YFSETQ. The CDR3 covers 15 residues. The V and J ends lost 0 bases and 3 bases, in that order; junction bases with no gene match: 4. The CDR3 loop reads CASSLAGTGRYEQYF. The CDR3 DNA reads TGCGCCAGCAGCTTGGCCGGGACAGGGCGCTACGAGCAGTACTTC.

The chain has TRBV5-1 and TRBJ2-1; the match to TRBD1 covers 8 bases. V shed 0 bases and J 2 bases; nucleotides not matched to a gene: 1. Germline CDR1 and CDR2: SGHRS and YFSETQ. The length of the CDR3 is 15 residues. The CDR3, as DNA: TGCGCCAGCAGCTTGGACAGGGGGGCCTACAATGAGCAGTTCTTC. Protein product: CASSLDRGAYNEQFF.

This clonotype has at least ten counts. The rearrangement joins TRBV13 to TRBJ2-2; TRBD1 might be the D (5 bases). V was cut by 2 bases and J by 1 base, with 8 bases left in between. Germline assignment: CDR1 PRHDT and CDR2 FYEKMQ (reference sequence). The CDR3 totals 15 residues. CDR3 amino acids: CASSLIGENTGELFF. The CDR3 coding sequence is TGTGCCAGCAGCTTAATAGGGGAGAACACCGGGGAGCTGTTTTTT.

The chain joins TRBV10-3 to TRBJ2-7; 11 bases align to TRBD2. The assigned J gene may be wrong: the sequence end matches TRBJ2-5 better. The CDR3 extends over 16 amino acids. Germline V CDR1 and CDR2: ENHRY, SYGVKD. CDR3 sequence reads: CAISDETSGTRETQYF. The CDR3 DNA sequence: TGTGCCATCAGTGATGAGACTAGCGGGACCCGGGAGACCCAGTACTTC.

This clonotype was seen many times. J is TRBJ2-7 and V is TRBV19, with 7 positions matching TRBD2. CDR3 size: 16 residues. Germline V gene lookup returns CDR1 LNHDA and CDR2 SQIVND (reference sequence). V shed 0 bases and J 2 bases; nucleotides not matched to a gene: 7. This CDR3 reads CASSIDRGGGTYEQYF. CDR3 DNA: TGTGCCAGTAGTATAGATCGTGGCGGGGGAACCTACGAGCAGTACTTC.

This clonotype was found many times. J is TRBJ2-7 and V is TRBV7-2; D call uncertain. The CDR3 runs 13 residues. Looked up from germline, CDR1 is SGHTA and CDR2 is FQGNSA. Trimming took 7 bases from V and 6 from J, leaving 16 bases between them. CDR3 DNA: TGTGCCAGCACCGACCCCCCACGCGGCGAGCAGTACTTC. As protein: CASTDPPRGEQYF.

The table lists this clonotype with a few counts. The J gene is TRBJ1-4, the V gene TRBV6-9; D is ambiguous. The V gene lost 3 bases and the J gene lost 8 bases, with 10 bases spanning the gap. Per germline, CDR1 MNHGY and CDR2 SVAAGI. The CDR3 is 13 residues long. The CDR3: CASSYLTGEKLFF. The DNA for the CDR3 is TGTGCCAGCAGTTACCTCACGGGAGAAAAACTGTTTTTT.

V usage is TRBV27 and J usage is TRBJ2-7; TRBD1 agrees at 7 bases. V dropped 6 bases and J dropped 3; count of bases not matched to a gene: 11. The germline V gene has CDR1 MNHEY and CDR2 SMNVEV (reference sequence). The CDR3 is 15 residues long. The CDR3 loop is CASSTTGMGIYEQYF. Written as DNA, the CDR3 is TGTGCCAGCAGCACGACAGGGATGGGGATCTACGAGCAGTACTTC.

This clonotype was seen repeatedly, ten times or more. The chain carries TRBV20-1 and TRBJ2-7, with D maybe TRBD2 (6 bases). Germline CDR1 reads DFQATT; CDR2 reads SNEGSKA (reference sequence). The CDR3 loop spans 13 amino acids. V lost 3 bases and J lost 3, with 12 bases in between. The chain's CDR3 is CSARVGGNYEQYF. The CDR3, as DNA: TGCAGTGCTAGGGTCGGAGGGAACTACGAGCAGTACTTC.